The 20 T cell receptor beta chains below were found in one sample sequenced in a study of blood T cell repertoires in COVID-19. The assay was immunoSEQ multiplex PCR, and TCRdb's table has in-frame clones only and misses some. The table records 97,000 or so clones, about 80% of them present only once. Sequenced sample: peripheral blood. These receptors were obtained from a man between 70 and 80 years old with active or convalescent COVID-19.

V is TRBV6-6 and J is TRBJ2-5, with 8 bases lining up with TRBD1. Germline CDR1 MNHNY, CDR2 SVGAGI (reference sequence). The CDR3 extends over 14 amino acids. J lost 4 bases, V lost 6 bases, and 7 bases had no gene match. In DNA form, the CDR3 reads TGTGCCAGCAGCGGACAGGGAGGACTAGAGACCCAGTACTTC. Translated, it gives CASSGQGGLETQYF.

The chain has TRBV6-5 and TRBJ1-2, with D possibly TRBD1 on 5 matching bases. Looked up from germline, CDR1 is MNHEY and CDR2 is SVGAGI. V was cut by 6 bases and J by 0 bases, with 11 bases left in between. The CDR3 length is 14 residues. CDR3 bases: TGTGCCAGCAGACGAGACAGCACTAACTATGGCTACACCTTC. Protein product: CASRRDSTNYGYTF.

This chain joins TRBV7-9 and TRBJ2-1; D perhaps matches TRBD2 (5 bases). Trimming cost V 5 bases and J 3 bases, with 8 bases left between them. CDR3 size: 13 residues. The germline V gene has CDR1 SEHNR and CDR2 FQNEAQ (reference sequence). The CDR3: CASSTRDYNEQFF. Written as DNA, the CDR3 is TGTGCCAGCAGCACCCGGGACTACAATGAGCAGTTCTTC.

This clone was counted between two and nine times. The CDR3, as DNA: TGTGCCAGCAGCTTAGAGGGGATTCAGCCCCAGCATTTT. This translates into CASSLEGIQPQHF. The rearrangement joins TRBV7-6 to TRBJ1-5; the D gene is possibly TRBD1 (5 bases). Trimming cost V 1 base and J 6 bases, with 7 bases left between them. The CDR3 contains 13 residues. Germline values: CDR1 SGHVS, CDR2 FNYEAQ.

This chain links TRBV18 with TRBJ1-2, with D perhaps matching TRBD1 (5 bases). The length of the CDR3 is 15 residues. V was pared by 6 bases and J by 2 bases, with 16 bases between. CDR1 KGHSH and CDR2 LQKENI come from the germline V gene. The CDR3 DNA is TGTGCCAGCTCCCATAGGGGCGACAGCAACTATGGCTACACCTTC. As protein: CASSHRGDSNYGYTF.

V and J are TRBV30 and TRBJ2-5; no clear D gene. Germline CDR1 is GTSNPN and CDR2 is SVGIG (reference sequence). The V end lost 2 bases, the J end lost 4 bases, and 5 bases lay between the germline ends. The CDR3 is 11 residues long. Written as DNA, the CDR3 is TGTGCCTGGAGTTATAGAGAGACCCAGTACTTC. Translated: CAWSYRETQYF.

The genes are TRBV25-1 and TRBJ2-1; TRBD1 aligns across 9 bases. The CDR3 sequence is 14 residues long. Germline V gene data show CDR1 as MGHDK and CDR2 as SYGVNS. V trimming: 7 bases; J trimming: 4 bases; junction bases outside the gene matches: 5. Here the CDR3 reads CASTTGGLYNEQFF. CDR3 nucleotide sequence: TGTGCCAGCACGACAGGGGGGCTTTACAATGAGCAGTTCTTC.

The V and J genes are TRBV2 and TRBJ2-7; 9 nucleotides agree with TRBD1. CDR1 and CDR2 (germline): SNHLY, FYNNEI. The CDR3 is made up of 15 amino acids. V was pared by 6 bases and J by 2 bases, with 8 bases of the junction left unmatched. This CDR3 is CASRGGDRVTYEQYF. CDR3 coding DNA: TGTGCCAGCAGAGGAGGGGACAGGGTAACCTACGAGCAGTACTTC.

CDR3 protein: CASSLSLAGAGDTQYF. The CDR3 coding sequence is TGTGCCAGCAGCTTATCCTTAGCGGGGGCGGGAGATACGCAGTATTTT. The chain employs TRBV7-9 and TRBJ2-3; TRBD2 aligns across 9 bases. Unmatched junction bases numbered 8, after V lost 2 bases and J lost 5 bases. Germline CDR1 is SEHNR and CDR2 is FQNEAQ (reference sequence). This CDR3 comprises 16 residues.

This chain joins TRBV3-1 (or the pseudogene TRBV3-2) and TRBJ2-2, with D perhaps TRBD1 (6 bases). Trimming took off 4 bases at V and 1 base at J, with 10 bases between the two ends. CDR3 length: 15 residues. Germline V gene data show CDR1 as LGHDT and CDR2 as YNNKEL (reference sequence). Here the CDR3 reads CASSRTAVNTGELFF. Here the CDR3 DNA reads TGTGCCAGCAGCCGGACAGCGGTGAACACCGGGGAGCTGTTTTTT.

This clone was observed a single time. The chain combines TRBV6-2 or TRBV6-3 with TRBJ2-1; TRBD2 matches at 8 bases. J gave up 9 bases and V 0 bases, and 10 bases lay outside the gene matches. The length of the CDR3 is 16 residues. Germline V gives CDR1 MNHEY, CDR2 SVGEGT. CDR3: CASSYSRAGGNGEQFF. CDR3 bases: TGTGCCAGCAGTTACTCGAGGGCGGGGGGCAACGGTGAGCAGTTCTTC.

J is TRBJ2-2 and V is TRBV9; 15 nucleotides match TRBD2. The CDR3 extends over 19 amino acids. V lost 4 bases and J lost 4; bases outside the gene matches: 11. Per the germline V gene, CDR1 is SGDLS and CDR2 is YYNGEE. Here the CDR3 reads CASSPRTSGGATGTGELFF. CDR3 DNA sequence: TGTGCCAGCAGCCCTAGGACTAGCGGGGGGGCCACGGGCACCGGGGAGCTGTTTTTT.

This clone was counted at least ten times. V usage is TRBV11-2 and J usage is TRBJ2-7, with TRBD2 as a possible D gene (5 bases). The V gene lost 5 bases and the J gene lost 1 base, with 18 bases spanning the gap. Germline V lookup: CDR1 SGHAT, CDR2 FQNNGV. CDR3 length equals 16 residues. DNA for the CDR3: TGTGCCAGCAGCCCCCACGGCCGCCGAGGGTCCTACGAGCAGTACTTC. The encoded protein is CASSPHGRRGSYEQYF.

V is TRBV5-4 and J is TRBJ2-3; TRBD2 agrees at 7 bases. Germline V gives CDR1 SGHNT, CDR2 YYREEE (reference sequence). Germline trimming cut 2 bases from V and 1 base from J; bases unmatched to any gene: 1. The CDR3 runs to 14 residues. The CDR3 DNA is TGTGCCAGCAGCTTTCGGGGGGGCACAGATACGCAGTATTTT. It codes for CASSFRGGTDTQYF.

The chain is built from TRBV7-2 and TRBJ1-3, with TRBD1 as a possible D gene (5 bases). The CDR3 totals 15 residues. V lost 4 bases and J 3 bases, leaving 13 bases between the germline ends. Germline loops: CDR1 SGHTA, CDR2 FQGNSA. The chain's CDR3 is CASSYGGGYGNTIYF. The CDR3 DNA sequence: TGTGCCAGCAGCTATGGGGGGGGGTATGGAAACACCATATATTTT.

This sequence joins TRBV11-3 and TRBJ2-3; D remains unclear. With 3 bases removed from V and 3 bases from J, the gap between germline ends came to 4 bases. Germline loops: CDR1 SGHNT, CDR2 YENEEA. The CDR3 totals 12 residues. CDR3 protein: CASSFYTDTQYF. The CDR3, as DNA: TGTGCCAGCAGCTTCTATACAGATACGCAGTATTTT.

V is TRBV4-1 and J is TRBJ2-2, with 7 nucleotides matching TRBD1. Germline CDR1 reads MGHRA; CDR2 reads YSYEKL. This CDR3 has 16 amino acids. J lost 1 base, V lost 3 bases, and 5 bases had no gene match. The CDR3 here is CASSHPGGGNTGELFF. CDR3 DNA: TGCGCCAGCAGCCACCCAGGGGGTGGGAACACCGGGGAGCTGTTTTTT.

The chain employs TRBV6-2 or TRBV6-3 and TRBJ1-5; the D gene is possibly TRBD1 (6 bases). V was clipped by 2 bases and J by 3 bases, with 17 bases between them. Germline CDR1 reads MNHEY; CDR2 reads SVGEGT. CDR3 length: 17 amino acids. CDR3 protein: CASSYGVRGLNNQPQHF. Written as DNA, the CDR3 is TGTGCCAGCAGTTACGGAGTTAGGGGGTTAAACAATCAGCCCCAGCATTTT.

This chain joins TRBV29-1 and TRBJ1-2, with D perhaps TRBD1 (6 bases). The CDR3 length is 11 residues. Trimming stripped 1 base from V and 14 bases from J, with 14 bases between. Germline V gene lookup returns CDR1 SQVTM and CDR2 ANQGSEA. The CDR3 sequence is CSVEAWDTRTF. CDR3 in DNA: TGCAGCGTTGAAGCCTGGGACACGCGGACCTTC.

This clone was recorded a few times. The CDR3 sequence: CASSQVRVPYGYTF. In nucleotides, the CDR3 is TGTGCCAGCAGCCAAGTCAGGGTTCCCTATGGCTACACCTTC. V usage is TRBV14 and J usage is TRBJ1-2; tentative D call: TRBD1 (5 bases). CDR1 and CDR2 (germline): SGHDN, FVKESK. This CDR3 is 14 amino acids long. Trimming stripped 1 base from V and 4 bases from J, with 10 bases between.